This T cell receptor (beta chain) came from a study of post-analysis software for immune sequencing data (dated by TCRdb to between 2015 and 2016). For the study in its entirety: Recorded disease courses included relapsing-remitting, secondary progressive and progressive-relapsing multiple sclerosis, with some patients lacking subtype annotation. The multiple sclerosis patient repertoires were compared with about a dozen previously published healthy control repertoires from donors aged about 6 to 26 years. A subset of samples was prepared in parallel using single-end sample barcoding, then pooled and co-amplified after Illumina adapter ligation. The investigation overall reported the following: Several TRBV segments, including TRBV5-6, TRBV5-1 and TRBV20-1, were significantly more frequent in patients than controls. Significantly lower normalized Chao1 diversity was found in multiple sclerosis patients than in controls, suggesting substantial peripheral T-cell clonal expansion. Direct clustering with F measure revealed strong co-clustering of samples prepared in the same batch, which led to a batch-effect correction. The multiple sclerosis patient group was slightly younger than the control group.

The protocol used for the library was PCR. TCRdb records Illumina HiSeq 2500 as the sequencer. To reduce PCR and sequencing biases, unique molecular identifiers were incorporated into the TCR beta cDNA libraries. Every 1 to 10 million input T cells yielded approximately 500,000 cDNA molecules, meaning each molecule approximated one T cell. Patient libraries were prepared and sequenced with the same protocol used for the earlier healthy control dataset. Within a given batch, samples were prepared together, multiplexed and sequenced on the same HiSeq lane. The study's processing was this. Raw barcoded reads were processed with MIGEC, discarding single-read molecular identifier groups before consensus assembly and CDR3 extraction. VDJtools was used for post-analysis of the clonotype tables, and diversity was normalized by down-sampling every dataset to the size of the smallest sample. To correct batch-related cross-sample contamination, repertoire overlap clustering matched CDR3 amino acid sequences but not nucleotide sequences. TCRdb's own reprocessing of the public reads used fastp at Q25 and MiXCR and kept productive beta chains. Identical CDR3 proteins give one entry, which carries the most common genes and DNA. These V and J calls rely on TCRdb rather than the paper's analysis. A total of fewer than 850,000 distinct CDR3 sequences appear in this sample, about 45% of them only once. The ten largest clones capture 4.9% of the sample.

The CDR3, cysteine through phenylalanine, is 15 amino acids long. The only DNA kept is the CDR3, 45 bases in frame from the first base. V lost 5 bases and J lost 6 bases; the stretch between them is 17 bases long. CDR1 and CDR2 (SGHAT, FQNNGV) derive from the germline V gene. To demonstrate the VDJtools post-analysis software, the study profiled TCR beta repertoires from the peripheral blood of about 13 young patients with multiple sclerosis. The multiple sclerosis patients were children and adolescents between roughly 6 and 16 years of age. Comment on this clonotype: There is no known antigen for this receptor. No much larger clone is present one base from it, and per-base qualities are unavailable.

This clonotype was obtained from a girl aged 5-17 years with multiple sclerosis. Recombination linked TRBV11-2 to TRBJ2-1; TRBD2 could be the D gene, as 7 bases match. The sequenced sample consisted of blood. The CDR3 region: CASSPWRGRGNEQFF. The sequenced DNA is TGTGCCAGCAGCCCATGGAGGGGGAGGGGCAATGAGCAGTTCTTC.